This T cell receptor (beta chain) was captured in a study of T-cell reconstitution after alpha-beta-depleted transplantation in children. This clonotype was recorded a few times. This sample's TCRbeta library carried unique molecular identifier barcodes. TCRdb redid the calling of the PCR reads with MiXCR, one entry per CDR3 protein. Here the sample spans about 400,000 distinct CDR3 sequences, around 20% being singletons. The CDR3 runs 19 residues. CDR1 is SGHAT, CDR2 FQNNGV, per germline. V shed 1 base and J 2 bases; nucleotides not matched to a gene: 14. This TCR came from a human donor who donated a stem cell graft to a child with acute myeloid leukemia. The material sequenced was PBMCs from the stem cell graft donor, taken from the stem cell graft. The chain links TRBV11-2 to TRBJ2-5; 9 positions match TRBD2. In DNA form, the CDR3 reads TGTGCCAGCAGCTTAGTCCGTGGTAGCGGGAGAGGGGCTCAAGAGACCCAGTACTTC. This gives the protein CASSLVRGSGRGAQETQYF.